The clone carrying this T cell receptor (beta chain) was detected once. From germline, CDR1 is SEHNR and CDR2 FQNEAQ (reference sequence). V dropped 2 bases and J dropped 8 bases, with 9 bases sitting between them. The CDR3 has 13 residues. The method was immunoSEQ multiplex PCR; TCRdb's version includes in-frame clones alone and lacks a portion of them. This table has some 29,000 clones, 88% appearing once. These data originate in a study of stem cell transplantation in POMP-related autoinflammatory disease. Across the whole study: Before transplant, CD4+ T cells skewed naive and CD8+ proportions were low.

The TCR sequence derives from a human donor with POMP-related autoinflammation and immune dysregulation (PRAID). The source material was CD4+ T cells from PBMCs, sampled before stem cell transplantation. The gene calls are TRBV7-9 and TRBJ1-4, with no clear D. CDR3 amino acids: CASSLSRLEKLFF. CDR3 coding DNA: TGTGCCAGCAGCTTAAGCCGATTGGAAAAACTGTTTTTT.